One T cell receptor beta chain is described in this entry. Antigen: not known. The data were obtained in a study of T cell responses to AZD1222 COVID-19 vaccine. Sequencing was performed with immunoSEQ multiplex PCR; in TCRdb, only in-frame clones are kept and a portion is missing. The profile shows about 79,000 clones, 80% of them singletons. Study-level results: Researchers took repertoire samples only after the peak T cell response had come. Two AZD1222 administrations were followed by greater Spike-specific TCR breadth and depth.

Between the trimmed V and J ends, which lost 5 bases and 7 bases, there was a span of 6 bases. The CDR3 has 11 amino acids. The receptor was derived from an adult in good health. The sequences come from peripheral blood, collected on day 0 of AZD1222 vaccination. The chain links TRBV12-3 or TRBV12-4 to TRBJ2-1, with D tentatively TRBD1 (6 bases). The chain's CDR3 is CASSRGNEQFF. CDR3 DNA: TGTGCCAGCAGTAGGGGGAATGAGCAGTTCTTC.